This T cell receptor beta chain was sequenced during a study of blood T cell repertoires in COVID-19. Looking at the study overall: The analysed material was cDNA or gDNA that came from T cells, B-cell-depleted T cells, or PBMCs.

TCRdb's table, derived via immunoSEQ multiplex PCR, lists solely in-frame clones and lacks some. The sample has about 81,000 clones; more than 75% are singletons. This CDR3 has 14 amino acids. The germline V gene encodes CDR1 SQVTM and CDR2 ANQGSEA. The V and J ends lost 6 bases and 3 bases, in that order; junction bases with no gene match: 8. Sequenced: peripheral blood. J is TRBJ1-5 and V is TRBV29-1; 7 nucleotides match TRBD1. This TCR derives from a human donor in a cohort sampled during active COVID-19. CDR3 sequence (DNA): TGCAGCGTAGTAACAGGGGATCCCAATCAGCCCCAGCATTTT. As protein: CSVVTGDPNQPQHF.